Listed below are T cell receptor beta chains from one sample, sequenced in a study of blood T cell repertoires in COVID-19. Sequencing used immunoSEQ multiplex PCR; TCRdb keeps in-frame clones, though not all of them. The table has around 300,000 clones, 85% seen once. The specimen was peripheral blood. The source is a woman in her forties or fifties with active or convalescent COVID-19. The CDR3 runs from the conserved cysteine through the conserved F or W. D genes are given only for firm matches. Expanded clones get a size class; other rows say once, few or many, or leave the size out.

V gene	clone size	J gene	D gene	CDR3 protein	CDR3 DNA
TRBV4-1	-	TRBJ2-3	-	CASSHRVLQDTQYF	TGCGCCAGCAGCCACCGGGTACTTCAAGATACGCAGTATTTT
TRBV12-3/TRBV12-4	many	TRBJ1-6	-	CASSARNSPLHF	TGTGCCAGCAGTGCGAGGAATTCACCCCTCCACTTT
TRBV5-1	-	TRBJ2-2	-	CASSSGGTGELFF	TGCGCCAGCAGTTCAGGTGGCACCGGGGAGCTGTTTTTT
TRBV7-9	-	TRBJ2-1	-	CASSLRRGNEQFF	TGTGCCAGCAGCTTGAGAAGGGGAAATGAGCAGTTCTTC
TRBV10-3	-	TRBJ2-1	TRBD2	CAISTPAGDYNEQFF	TGTGCCATCAGCACCCCGGCGGGGGACTACAATGAGCAGTTCTTC
TRBV9	-	TRBJ1-1	-	CASSDGRVDTEAFF	TGTGCCAGCAGCGACGGCAGGGTGGACACTGAAGCTTTCTTT
TRBV6-1	-	TRBJ2-1	TRBD2	CASSEEVVAAGHEQFF	TGTGCCAGCAGTGAAGAGGTTGTAGCAGCGGGACATGAGCAGTTCTTC
TRBV4-2	once	TRBJ2-2	-	CASSQSAGGANTGELFF	TGTGCCAGCAGCCAATCCGCCGGTGGTGCGAACACCGGGGAGCTGTTTTTT
TRBV5-1	-	TRBJ1-1	TRBD1	CASSTGTGGMNTEAFF	TGCGCCAGCAGCACCGGGACAGGGGGTATGAACACTGAAGCTTTCTTT
TRBV19	few	TRBJ1-6	TRBD1	CASSRTGKYSPLHF	TGTGCCAGTAGCAGGACAGGGAAGTATTCACCCCTCCACTTT
TRBV5-4	once	TRBJ2-3	TRBD2	CASSLPGRAGTDTQYF	TGTGCCAGCAGCCTCCCCGGGAGGGCAGGAACAGATACGCAGTATTTT
TRBV24-1	-	TRBJ1-2	TRBD1	CATSEGQNYGYTF	TGTGCCACCAGTGAGGGACAGAACTATGGCTACACCTTC
TRBV12-3/TRBV12-4	-	TRBJ2-3	-	CASSLLVADTQYF	TGTGCCAGCAGTCTATTGGTTGCAGATACGCAGTATTTT
TRBV5-5	-	TRBJ2-7	TRBD2	CASSYRGGLAGGEQYF	TGTGCCAGCAGCTATAGGGGGGGACTAGCGGGCGGCGAGCAGTACTTC
TRBV28	-	TRBJ1-1	TRBD1	CASRQGVTEAFF	TGTGCCAGCAGACAGGGGGTGACTGAAGCTTTCTTT
TRBV19	-	TRBJ2-5	TRBD2	CASSIGLAGGPETQYF	TGTGCCAGTAGTATAGGACTAGCGGGAGGGCCGGAGACCCAGTACTTC